The clone carrying this TCR beta chain was picked up many times. The sample originates from a study of T-cell reconstitution after alpha-beta-depleted transplantation in children. This sample's TCRbeta library carried unique molecular identifier barcodes. MiXCR, run by TCRdb on the PCR reads, gives a single entry per CDR3 protein. The sample has over 400,000 distinct CDR3 sequences; around 13% are singletons. The V and J ends lost 1 base and 1 base respectively, with 8 bases between them. This CDR3 is 14 amino acids long. Sequencing used PBMCs from the stem cell graft donor, obtained from the stem cell graft. V and J are TRBV12-3 or TRBV12-4 and TRBJ2-7; possibly TRBD2 for D (5 bases). This TCR came from a human donor who donated a stem cell graft to a child with combined immunodeficiency. In DNA, the CDR3 is TGTGCCAGCAGTTTAGGCGGGCTATCCTACGAGCAGTACTTC. It specifies CASSLGGLSYEQYF.